This TCR beta chain was sequenced in a study of T-cell reconstitution after alpha-beta-depleted transplantation in children. Study-wide results and limits: There were reportedly several hundred expanded graft clones from which alpha-beta T cells came about two months after transplant. Certain patients had high TCRbeta diversity at day 60, and it came from recipient T cells and thymic progenitors that survived.

J lost 6 bases, V lost 5 bases, and 12 bases had no gene match. The CDR3 loop spans 15 amino acids. Germline CDR1 is SEHNR and CDR2 is FQNEAQ (reference sequence). Researchers prepared the TCRbeta library using unique molecular identifiers, the study reports. MiXCR, applied by TCRdb to the PCR reads, yields one record per CDR3 protein. The sample includes under 300,000 distinct CDR3 sequences, around 10% of them seen just once. Ten or more counts support this clonotype. Its antigen is unidentified. This receptor was identified in a male patient between 2 and 9 years old who had a stem cell transplant for chronic granulomatous disease, so the T cells may come from the graft donor. V usage is TRBV7-9 and J usage is TRBJ2-7, with 8 positions matching TRBD1. The input for sequencing was peripheral blood, taken 180 days after TCRalphabeta/CD19-depleted stem cell transplant. The CDR3 nucleotides read TGTGCCAGCAGCCCTAGGACAGGGACTCACGGCGAGCAGTACTTC. The encoded protein is CASSPRTGTHGEQYF.